Shown below are 32 T cell receptor beta chains from a single sample sequenced in a study of T cell changes during pregnancy in multiple sclerosis. Clones were read by immunoSEQ multiplex PCR, and TCRdb kept only the in-frame ones, dropping some. The data hold tens of thousands of clones, with around 92% observed a single time. Sequenced material: peripheral blood, taken after pregnancy. Every receptor here comes from a female donor with multiple sclerosis, enrolled in a pregnancy study.

The chain joins TRBV30 to TRBJ2-1; 7 bases fit TRBD2. CDR1 is GTSNPN, CDR2 SVGIG, per germline (reference sequence). V gave up 3 bases and J gave up 2 bases; unmatched junction bases: 7. The CDR3 contains 15 residues. This chain's CDR3 is CAWRRGSGPYNEQFF. CDR3 nucleotides: TGTGCCTGGAGACGTGGTAGCGGGCCCTACAATGAGCAGTTCTTC.

This chain joins TRBV4-3 and TRBJ1-5; 8 bases line up with TRBD1. The germline V gene encodes CDR1 LGHNA and CDR2 YSLEER. V was clipped by 1 base and J by 6 bases; unmatched bases: 11. This CDR3 spans 17 amino acids. CDR3 in DNA: TGCGCCAGCAGCCAAGTGTGGACAGGGTCCCCGTTTCAGCCCCAGCATTTT. Residues: CASSQVWTGSPFQPQHF.

The gene calls are TRBV7-9 and TRBJ1-1, with 11 bases that match TRBD1. Germline CDR1 reads SEHNR; CDR2 reads FQNEAQ (reference sequence). The CDR3 has 16 residues. The V and J ends lost 8 bases and 0 bases, in that order; junction bases with no gene match: 8. In DNA, the CDR3 is TGTGCCAGCCCTGGACAGGGGGCTCTTCTGAACACTGAAGCTTTCTTT. Amino acids: CASPGQGALLNTEAFF. Using reference TRBV7-9 and TRBJ1-1 for the parts outside the CDR3, the full variable domain is DTGVSQNPRHKITKRGQNVTFRCDPISEHNRLYWYRQTLGQGPEFLTYFQNEAQLEKSRLLSDRFSAERPKGSFSTLEIQRTEQGDSAMYLCASPGQGALLNTEAFFGQGTRLTVV.

The chain carries TRBV25-1 and TRBJ2-1; 9 bases align to TRBD1. CDR1 is MGHDK and CDR2 is SYGVNS in the germline V gene. This CDR3 spans 14 amino acids. The ends lost 7 bases at V and 8 bases at J; junction bases unmatched: 9. The CDR3 region is CASTYGTGLDEQFF. The CDR3 nucleotides are TGTGCCAGCACCTATGGGACAGGGTTAGATGAGCAGTTCTTC.

This chain connects TRBV6-5 to TRBJ1-2, with a weak D call TRBD1 (6 bases). The CDR3 has 13 residues. Per germline, CDR1 MNHEY and CDR2 SVGAGI. Deletions cut 4 bases from V and 7 bases from J, with 13 bases between. CDR3 amino acids: CASSSPWTVGYTF. CDR3 DNA: TGTGCCAGCAGTTCCCCTTGGACAGTTGGCTACACCTTC.

The chain recombines TRBV18 with TRBJ1-1; the D gene is possibly TRBD1 (5 bases). This CDR3 has 18 residues. The V and J ends lost 1 base and 7 bases respectively, with 25 bases between them. Germline CDR1 and CDR2: KGHSH and LQKENI. The CDR3 is CASSPRLEDPGARDEAFF. The DNA for the CDR3 is TGTGCCAGCTCACCACGTCTGGAAGACCCTGGGGCGCGGGATGAAGCTTTCTTT. Full variable domain (remainder filled in from reference TRBV18 and TRBJ1-1): NAGVMQNPRHLVRRRGQEARLRCSPMKGHSHVYWYRQLPEEGLKFMVYLQKENIIDESGMPKERFSAEFPKEGPSILRIQQVVRGDSAAYFCASSPRLEDPGARDEAFFGQGTRLTVV.

This sequence joins TRBV7-2 and TRBJ2-1; no definite D call. CDR1 is SGHTA and CDR2 is FQGNSA in the germline V gene. The CDR3 sequence is 13 residues long. With 4 bases removed from V and 3 bases from J, the gap between germline ends came to 7 bases. CDR3 residues: CASSWADYNEQFF. The CDR3, as DNA: TGTGCCAGCAGCTGGGCAGACTACAATGAGCAGTTCTTC.

The V gene is TRBV9, the J gene TRBJ1-6, with TRBD1 as a possible D gene (5 bases). The germline V gene encodes CDR1 SGDLS and CDR2 YYNGEE. V lost 3 bases, J lost 7 bases, and 14 bases lay in between. The length of the CDR3 is 15 residues. The CDR3 loop reads CASSARDGMNSPLHF. In nucleotides, the CDR3 is TGTGCCAGCAGCGCGCGGGACGGAATGAATTCACCCCTCCACTTT.

J is TRBJ2-7 and V is TRBV11-2; the match to TRBD2 covers 7 bases. CDR3 length equals 16 residues. The germline CDR1 and CDR2 sequences are SGHAT and FQNNGV. J gave up 7 bases and V 3 bases, and 15 bases lay outside the gene matches. The CDR3 bases are TGTGCCAGCAGCTTTGTCAGCGGGAACGAAGGAAGGGAGCAGTACTTC. It is translated as CASSFVSGNEGREQYF.

This clone appeared many times. The V call is TRBV18, the J call TRBJ2-7; the D is unclear. Trimming removed 5 bases at V and 6 bases at J, with 14 bases between. The CDR3 loop spans 13 amino acids. Germline CDR1 is KGHSH and CDR2 is LQKENI. In nucleotides, the CDR3 is TGTGCCAGCTCAACCGGAAGACTCGGCGAGCAGTACTTC. Translated, it gives CASSTGRLGEQYF. The full variable domain, with the rest looked up from reference TRBV18 and TRBJ2-7, is NAGVMQNPRHLVRRRGQEARLRCSPMKGHSHVYWYRQLPEEGLKFMVYLQKENIIDESGMPKERFSAEFPKEGPSILRIQQVVRGDSAAYFCASSTGRLGEQYFGPGTRLTVT.

The chain carries TRBV6-5 and TRBJ2-1, with D perhaps TRBD2 (5 bases). Germline CDR1 is MNHEY and CDR2 is SVGAGI. Trimming removed 3 bases from V and 7 bases from J, with 13 bases in between. The CDR3 is 14 amino acids. DNA of the CDR3: TGTGCCAGCAGTTATGGACGGGGATCGAATGAGCAGTTCTTC. The encoded protein is CASSYGRGSNEQFF.

The rearrangement uses TRBV6-1 and TRBJ1-5, with a tentative D call TRBD1 (6 bases). V lost 7 bases and J 7 bases, leaving 17 bases between the germline ends. Germline CDR1 is MNHNS and CDR2 is SASEGT. This CDR3 is 14 amino acids long. The CDR3 nucleotides are TGTGCCAGCACCGAGGTAACAGGGTACCAGCCCCAGCATTTT. This codes for CASTEVTGYQPQHF.

This clone was detected only once. The rearrangement links TRBV7-9 to TRBJ1-4; D perhaps matches TRBD1 (5 bases). This CDR3 region has 14 residues. From germline, CDR1 is SEHNR and CDR2 FQNEAQ (reference sequence). Trimming took off 3 bases at V and 7 bases at J, with 12 bases between the two ends. CDR3 bases: TGTGCCAGCAGCTTCCCGCGGGGGAGTGAAAAACTGTTTTTT. Translated: CASSFPRGSEKLFF.

This rearrangement joins TRBV19 to TRBJ2-2; 9 bases agree with TRBD1. After removal of 4 bases from V and 3 bases from J, the junction contained 12 bases not matched to a gene. The CDR3 covers 18 residues. CDR1 LNHDA and CDR2 SQIVND come from the germline V gene (reference sequence). CDR3 bases: TGTGCCAGTAGTAGGGGACAGGGCAGTAGCTCGGACACCGGGGAGCTGTTTTTT. Protein sequence: CASSRGQGSSSDTGELFF.

The V gene is TRBV21-1, the J gene TRBJ2-3; the table calls TRBD1, which could not be checked here. TRBV21-1 is recorded as a pseudogene. This CDR3 comprises 15 residues. The CDR3, as DNA: TGTGCCAGCACGACCGGGACAAGTAGCACAGATACGCAGTATTTT. Amino acid sequence: CASTTGTSSTDTQYF.

V usage is TRBV11-2 and J usage is TRBJ2-2, with TRBD2 matching over 11 bases. V lost 5 bases and J lost 7; bases outside the gene matches: 15. In germline, CDR1 is SGHAT, CDR2 FQNNGV. CDR3 length equals 18 residues. The CDR3 here is CASSTYAGLAGGNGELFF. CDR3 DNA: TGTGCCAGCAGCACATACGCCGGGCTAGCGGGAGGTAACGGGGAGCTGTTTTTT.

The J gene is TRBJ2-3, the V gene TRBV11-3, with 13 bases lining up with TRBD2. Germline CDR1 SGHNT, CDR2 YENEEA. V shed 4 bases and J 2 bases; nucleotides not matched to a gene: 3. There are 16 residues in the CDR3. This CDR3 is CASSSGLAGFTDTQYF. The CDR3 DNA follows: TGTGCCAGCAGCTCGGGACTAGCGGGGTTCACAGATACGCAGTATTTT.

The chain is built from TRBV5-1 and TRBJ2-7; no clear D. Germline lookup yields CDR1 SGHRS and CDR2 YFSETQ. The CDR3 has 15 amino acids. The V gene lost 4 bases and the J gene lost 2 bases, with 16 bases spanning the gap. CDR3 amino acids: CASSRASGQAYEQYF. The CDR3 nucleotides are TGCGCCAGCAGCCGCGCTTCAGGTCAGGCCTACGAGCAGTACTTC.

The CDR3 protein is CASSSGSGANVLTF. DNA of the CDR3: TGTGCCAGCAGCTCGGGATCCGGGGCCAACGTCCTGACTTTC. V gene TRBV7-2 combines with J gene TRBJ2-6; D may be TRBD2 (5 bases). Germline V lookup: CDR1 SGHTA, CDR2 FQGNSA. Trimming left V 4 bases short and J 4 bases short, with 8 bases between. This CDR3 spans 14 amino acids.

Only one count was recorded for this clone. The V gene is TRBV25-1, the J gene TRBJ2-7; 7 bases align to TRBD2. With 7 bases clipped from V and 4 bases from J, the junction kept 7 bases outside the gene matches. Per the germline V gene, CDR1 is MGHDK and CDR2 is SYGVNS. The CDR3 is made up of 13 amino acids. This CDR3 reads CASTQAGVYEQYF. Here the CDR3 DNA reads TGTGCCAGCACCCAGGCGGGAGTTTACGAGCAGTACTTC.

CDR3 DNA: TGCGCCAGCAGCCAAGATACCAGCGGGGGGTACAATGAGCAGTTCTTC. This gives the protein CASSQDTSGGYNEQFF. The V call is TRBV4-3, the J call TRBJ2-1; TRBD2 matches 9 bases. From germline, CDR1 is LGHNA and CDR2 YSLEER. The CDR3 spans 16 residues. The J segment lost 4 bases and the V segment lost 0 bases, leaving 4 bases of the junction unmatched.

This clone was observed a single time. The rearrangement links TRBV7-2 to TRBJ2-5; TRBD1 matches 9 bases. V lost 4 bases, J lost 2 bases, and 5 bases stayed unmatched. This CDR3 contains 15 residues. Germline V gene data show CDR1 as SGHTA and CDR2 as FQGNSA. The CDR3 DNA sequence: TGTGCCAGCAGCTCGTGGGGGACAGGGCAAGAGACCCAGTACTTC. This sequence encodes CASSSWGTGQETQYF.

The CDR3 loop reads CASSLGGVRGYTF. Here the CDR3 DNA reads TGTGCCAGCAGCTTAGGAGGGGTGAGAGGCTACACCTTC. The rearrangement uses TRBV13 and TRBJ1-2, with D maybe TRBD1 (5 bases). The germline V and J ends were trimmed by 0 bases and 8 bases, with 10 bases remaining between them. The CDR3 extends over 13 amino acids. Germline CDR1 is PRHDT and CDR2 is FYEKMQ (reference sequence).

This sequence joins TRBV2 and TRBJ2-5, with 7 bases identical to TRBD1. The CDR3 totals 13 residues. Germline trimming cut 7 bases from V and 3 bases from J; bases unmatched to any gene: 5. CDR1 SNHLY and CDR2 FYNNEI come from the germline V gene. This CDR3 is CASTLTGKETQYF. CDR3 DNA: TGTGCCAGCACTTTGACAGGGAAAGAGACCCAGTACTTC.

This chain's CDR3 is CVSGYYNEQFF. The DNA of the CDR3 is TGTGTTAGCGGATACTACAATGAGCAGTTCTTC. V is TRBV28 and J is TRBJ2-1; perhaps TRBD2 as D (6 bases). This CDR3 comprises 11 residues. CDR1 is MDHEN, CDR2 SYDVKM, per germline.

The J gene is TRBJ2-7, the V gene TRBV28, with D possibly matching TRBD1 (6 bases). The length of the CDR3 is 14 residues. Germline V gives CDR1 MDHEN, CDR2 SYDVKM. V gave up 4 bases and J gave up 1 base, with 11 bases separating them. CDR3 amino acids: CASSWDTRSYEQYF. The CDR3 DNA sequence: TGTGCCAGCAGTTGGGACACCCGGTCCTACGAGCAGTACTTC.

The V call is TRBV7-2, the J call TRBJ2-1, with D maybe TRBD2 (5 bases). The CDR3 is 15 residues long. The V end was cut by 2 bases, the J end by 4 bases, with 12 bases between. In germline, CDR1 is SGHTA, CDR2 FQGNSA. The CDR3 sequence: CASSLFDGIYNEQFF. CDR3 coding DNA: TGTGCCAGCAGCTTATTTGACGGGATTTACAATGAGCAGTTCTTC.

CDR3 sequence reads: CASSEMGQAAYGYTF. CDR3 nucleotide sequence: TGTGCCAGCAGTGAAATGGGACAGGCCGCCTATGGCTACACCTTC. The rearrangement joins TRBV6-1 to TRBJ1-2; 8 nucleotides align to TRBD1. Germline V gene lookup returns CDR1 MNHNS and CDR2 SASEGT. V dropped 2 bases and J dropped 4; count of bases not matched to a gene: 6. This CDR3 region has 15 residues.

V and J are TRBV29-1 and TRBJ1-4; 11 bases match TRBD1. The CDR3 runs 14 residues. Per the germline V gene, CDR1 is SQVTM and CDR2 is ANQGSEA. The junction had 5 bases not matched to a gene; V was cut back by 4 bases and J by 7 bases. This CDR3 reads CSVGRDRGSEKLFF. Written as DNA, the CDR3 is TGCAGCGTTGGCAGGGACAGGGGGAGTGAAAAACTGTTTTTT.

The rearrangement links TRBV5-1 to TRBJ2-1, with 8 bases aligning to TRBD1. The V and J ends lost 4 bases and 9 bases, in that order; junction bases with no gene match: 12. This CDR3 contains 15 residues. Germline values: CDR1 SGHRS, CDR2 YFSETQ. The CDR3 loop reads CASSTLGQVEGEQFF. CDR3 sequence (DNA): TGCGCCAGCAGCACCCTGGGACAGGTGGAGGGTGAGCAGTTCTTC.

V and J are TRBV6-4 and TRBJ1-6; 10 bases are shared with TRBD1. The V segment lost 5 bases and the J segment 10 bases; nucleotides outside the gene matches: 2. The germline gives CDR1 MRHNA, CDR2 SNTAGT. This CDR3 has 13 residues. CDR3 DNA: TGTGCCAGCAGTCGGACAGGGGGATCACCCCTCCACTTT. Translated: CASSRTGGSPLHF.

The chain carries TRBV9 and TRBJ1-2; D unclear. The CDR3 runs to 11 residues. V shed 3 bases and J shed 9 bases, with 9 bases lying between them. Looked up from germline, CDR1 is SGDLS and CDR2 is YYNGEE. CDR3 nucleotide sequence: TGTGCCAGCAGCGGCGAGGAACGCTACACCTTC. It encodes CASSGEERYTF.